The present TCR beta chain was sequenced within a study of T cell repertoires in cytomegalovirus infection (dated by TCRdb to the late 2010s). With respect to the entire study: The HLA type of each donor mattered for the analysis, because public TCR beta signatures pointed to carriage of CMV infection along with the matching HLA type. The full study reports these points: The ex vivo response was dominated by HLA-C-restricted CMV-specific TCR beta clonotypes, which also provided the single most frequent clonotype in two of eight donors. Carriers of CMV infection plus the relevant HLA type were discriminated by the cumulative frequency of public TCR beta family members in the study cohort and in an independent roughly 400-donor cohort.

As for this clonotype: It lacks a known antigen. One base away there is no much larger clone; base qualities are not given.

Sequencing was carried out with an Illumina HiSeq 1500. In TCRdb, the public reads were trimmed at Q25 with fastp and aligned with MiXCR, with productive beta chains retained. CDR3 protein sequences are deduplicated, and each keeps its most common genes and DNA. In this sample the table shows some 320,000 distinct CDR3 sequences, over 7.5% of which occur a single time. The top ten hold about 4.5% of the sample. The CDR3 starts with the cysteine, ends with the phenylalanine, and has 13 residues. The sequence is cut down to CDR3 DNA, 39 bases in frame from base 1. CDR1 and CDR2, looked up from the germline V gene (reference sequence), are PRHDT and FYEKMQ. The germline ends are 16 bases apart after V is trimmed by 7 bases and J by 10 bases.

The rearranged chain carries TRBV13 and TRBJ1-4; matching of 6 bases hints at TRBD1 as the D gene. The sample was PBMCs. The source of this sequence is a human donor in good health (CMV status not recorded). Some clones in this sample may be carry-over from other donors' samples. The bases read TGTGCCAGCAACCAACAGGGAAAAGGAAAACTGTTTTTT. It is translated as CASNQQGKGKLFF.